This T cell receptor beta chain was identified during a study of long-term antiretroviral therapy in people with HIV. For the study at large: Initial samples were collected about a decade before the 2015 immediate-ART recommendation.

Looked up from germline, CDR1 is SEHNR and CDR2 is FQNEAQ (reference sequence). The CDR3 extends over 15 amino acids. With 11 bases removed from V and 0 bases from J, the gap between germline ends came to 19 bases. In the case of this clone: As yet, its antigen is unknown.

At the survey level, the v3.0 immunoSEQ assay was run. The data were produced by immunoSEQ multiplex PCR, yet TCRdb's version contains in-frame clones alone and is incomplete. In the table there are some 22,000 clones, 88% of which are singletons. Study observations and caveats: Specimen acquisition occurred between the mid-2000s and the late 2010s, potentially under older ART regimens. Those clones which expanded before ART made up the dominant part of the repertoire at all time points.

The sequencing here drew on unsorted PBMCs, taken 2.3 years after starting antiretroviral therapy. The clonotype comes from a man aged 55-75 years with HIV. This rearrangement joins TRBV7-9 to TRBJ1-2; possible D gene TRBD1, 6 bases. This chain's CDR3 is CALGGGVGANYGYTF. The CDR3 coding sequence is TGTGCCCTGGGGGGGGGCGTCGGAGCTAACTATGGCTACACCTTC.